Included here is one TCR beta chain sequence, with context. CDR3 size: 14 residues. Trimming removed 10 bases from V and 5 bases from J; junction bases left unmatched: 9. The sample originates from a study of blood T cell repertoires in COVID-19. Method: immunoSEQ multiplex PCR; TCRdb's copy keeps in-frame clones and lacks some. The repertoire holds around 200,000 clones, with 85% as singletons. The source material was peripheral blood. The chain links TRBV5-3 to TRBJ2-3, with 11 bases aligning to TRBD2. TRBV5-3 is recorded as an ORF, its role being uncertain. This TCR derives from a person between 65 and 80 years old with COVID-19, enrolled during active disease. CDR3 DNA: TGTGCCGGGCAACTAGCGGGAGATGGAGATACGCAGTATTTT. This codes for CAGQLAGDGDTQYF.